The 3 T cell receptor beta chains given below trace back to one sample, sequenced in a study of T cell clonotyping in hematopoietic cell transplantation. As for time point: recipient sample about 28 days before transplant, after cytoreduction. Sequencing was performed with immunoSEQ multiplex PCR; in TCRdb, only in-frame clones are kept and a portion is missing. The sample lists some 29,000 clones; 60% to 85% were seen once. The material sequenced was peripheral blood mononuclear cells, taken before stem cell transplant. These receptors were collected from a woman aged 25 to 39 with chronic myeloid leukemia. Some clones in this sample may be carry-over from other donors' samples.

This clone was observed a handful of times. The V and J genes are TRBV27 and TRBJ1-1, with a weak D call TRBD1 (5 bases). Trimming removed 8 bases from V and 1 base from J, with 14 bases in between. The CDR3 spans 14 residues. Germline V gives CDR1 MNHEY, CDR2 SMNVEV (reference sequence). The CDR3 DNA follows: TGTGCCAGCGCCTTGGGGGAGAGGAACACTGAAGCTTTCTTT. Its protein product is CASALGERNTEAFF.

This clone is labeled medium-sized. The same CDR3 is also encoded by other DNA sequences in this sample. This rearrangement joins TRBV9 to TRBJ2-1, with 10 positions matching TRBD2. Per the germline V gene, CDR1 is SGDLS and CDR2 is YYNGEE. The junction had 7 bases not matched to a gene; V was cut back by 4 bases and J by 6 bases. This CDR3 spans 15 amino acids. CDR3 sequence reads: CASSLQLAGGNEQFF. The CDR3 DNA reads TGTGCCAGCAGCCTCCAGTTAGCGGGGGGCAATGAGCAGTTCTTC.

As regards this clone: A read error may account for a junction end that differs from germline. The V gene is TRBV7-3, the J gene TRBJ2-7; 9 bases match TRBD1. The CDR3 covers 14 residues. Germline V lookup: CDR1 SGHTA, CDR2 FQGTGA. CDR3 DNA: TGTGCCAGCAGCTTGGGACAGGGCTCCCACGAGCAGTACTTC. Translating it yields CASSLGQGSHEQYF.